One T cell receptor beta chain is described in this entry. Which antigen it targets is not known. The sample holds no much larger clone one base away, and base qualities are not on file. Each collaborating institution followed its own protocols to collect whole blood in K2EDTA tubes. For TCRbeta analysis, collaborator samples were shipped as frozen whole blood, as isolated PBMCs, or as DNA extracted from either sample type. From its cysteine to its phenylalanine, the CDR3 spans 13 amino acids. The DNA shown is the 39-base CDR3, in frame from base 1. The germline V and J ends show losses of 0 bases and 8 bases respectively, and no gene match explains 1 base of the junction. TCRbeta CDR3 regions were amplified from genomic DNA by means of the immunoSEQ Assay, a bias-controlled multiplex PCR. Per the authors' processing: Within the assay, amplification of reference gene primers was used to estimate how many nucleated cells each sample contained. Sequence reads were collapsed and filtered to measure the absolute abundance of every unique TCRbeta CDR3 rearrangement. For each sample, productive Simpson clonality was calculated by taking the square root of Simpson's diversity index across productive rearrangements. TCRdb holds this immuneACCESS table with in-frame rearrangements only. Some clones are missing; in checked studies, unresolved V genes explain under half, and the rest has no known cause. V and J calls and clone size are those listed in that table; D and trimming were worked out from the DNA. The sample profile shows 73,000 or so clones; around 67% of them were found once. The top ten clones comprise 22% of the sample.

This sample was taken from a study of blood T cell repertoires in COVID-19 (dated by TCRdb to 2018 to 2021). For the study in its entirety: Collaborator samples came from the United States, Italy and Spain and covered acute and convalescent phases of COVID-19. The material from the prospective study consisted of cDNA or gDNA derived from T cells, B-cell-depleted T cells, or PBMCs. The dataset comprised deeply sampled blood TCRbeta repertoires from subjects exposed to, actively infected with, or recovered from COVID-19. The samples were drawn from the first 160 participants of the ongoing ImmuneRACE study and from 950 to 1,500 subjects provided by 6 global collaborators. The repertoires were released in a freely available public database meant as a resource for research on the immune response to SARS-CoV-2. Where available, HLA class I and class II types were obtained from metadata supplied by the sample provider rather than from assay-based typing. The sample metadata nearly always contained a de-identified subject ID, COVID-19 status, age in years and sex.

Summary of the overall study and its limitations: Clinical and demographic metadata were provided uncurated, with the amount varying by source and participant.

The receptor's source is a man aged 55 to 70 with acute or convalescent COVID-19. Source material: peripheral blood. This chain is built from TRBV5-3 and TRBJ2-1; TRBD1 agrees with 8 junctional bases. TRBV5-3 is an ORF for which the function is uncertain. The CDR3 protein sequence reads: CARSLDRGDEQFF. The nucleotide sequence reads TGTGCCAGAAGCTTGGACAGGGGGGATGAGCAGTTCTTC.